This T cell receptor (beta chain) was identified in a study of blood T cell repertoires in COVID-19. Across the study: There were acute and convalescent COVID-19 samples, and they came from the United States, Italy and Spain. T cells, B-cell-depleted T cells, or PBMCs provided the cDNA or gDNA that served as material.

With 7 bases clipped from V and 7 bases from J, the junction kept 3 bases outside the gene matches. The CDR3 is made up of 12 amino acids. The germline V gene has CDR1 WNHNN and CDR2 SYGVQD (reference sequence). As originally analysed: Estimated nucleated cell counts came from reference gene primer amplification. Data came from immunoSEQ multiplex PCR; TCRdb stores just in-frame clones and leaves some out. V, J and clone size reflect that table, while D and trimming were determined from the DNA. The sample shows fewer than 250,000 clones, approximately 86% of them seen only once. The chain employs TRBV10-1 and TRBJ2-3; 9 bases fit TRBD1. The receptor's source is a human donor in a cohort sampled during active COVID-19. Source material: peripheral blood. The CDR3, as DNA: TGCGCCAGCATGGGACAGGGAAATACGCAGTATTTT. The encoded protein is CASMGQGNTQYF.